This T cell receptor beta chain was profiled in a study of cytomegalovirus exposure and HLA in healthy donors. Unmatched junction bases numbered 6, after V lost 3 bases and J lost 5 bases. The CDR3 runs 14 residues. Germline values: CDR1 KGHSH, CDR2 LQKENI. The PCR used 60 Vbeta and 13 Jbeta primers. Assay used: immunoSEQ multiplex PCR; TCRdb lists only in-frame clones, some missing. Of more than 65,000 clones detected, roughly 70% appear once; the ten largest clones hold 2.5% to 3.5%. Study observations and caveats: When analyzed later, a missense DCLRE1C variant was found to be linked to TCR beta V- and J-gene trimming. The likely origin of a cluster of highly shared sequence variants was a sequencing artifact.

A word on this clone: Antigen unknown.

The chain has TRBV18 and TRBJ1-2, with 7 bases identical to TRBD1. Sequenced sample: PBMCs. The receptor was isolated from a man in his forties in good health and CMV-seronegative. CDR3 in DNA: TGTGCCAGCTCACCCCCGGGACAGATATATGGCTACACCTTC. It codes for CASSPPGQIYGYTF.